This T cell receptor beta chain is drawn from a study of T cell changes during pregnancy in multiple sclerosis. The germline V and J ends were trimmed by 6 bases and 0 bases, with 12 bases remaining between them. Looked up from germline, CDR1 is MNHEY and CDR2 is SVGAGI. The CDR3 covers 15 residues. The data were produced by immunoSEQ multiplex PCR, yet TCRdb's version contains in-frame clones alone and is incomplete. The sample carries some 50,000 clones, roughly 90% recorded once. The sample was peripheral blood, taken in the first trimester of pregnancy. The receptor was derived from a female donor in good health, enrolled as a control in a pregnancy study. The rearrangement links TRBV6-5 to TRBJ1-3; D is undetermined. The CDR3 region is CASSPYRSSGNTIYF. For the CDR3, the DNA is TGTGCCAGCAGCCCCTATCGGAGCTCTGGAAACACCATATATTTT.